This entry lists 26 T cell receptor beta chains sequenced from one sample in a study of identifying expanded T cells in peripheral blood. Using immunoSEQ multiplex PCR, the repertoire was profiled, and TCRdb retains in-frame clones only, with some absent. The table records 84,000 or so clones, about 90% of them present only once. Sequenced material: blood. The source is a person aged 18 to 75 in good health.

The rearrangement joins TRBV5-1 to TRBJ1-1; no clear D. The CDR3 length is 15 residues. V lost 4 bases and J lost 6, with 19 bases in between. Germline loops: CDR1 SGHRS, CDR2 YFSETQ. The CDR3 DNA is TGCGCCAGCAGCCTCTGGTCCGGGCAGACTCCTGAAGCTTTCTTT. Its translation is CASSLWSGQTPEAFF.

The rearrangement joins TRBV5-1 to TRBJ2-3; 9 bases align to TRBD2. Germline CDR1 is SGHRS and CDR2 is YFSETQ. The junction had 5 bases not matched to a gene; V was cut back by 0 bases and J by 0 bases. The CDR3 totals 17 residues. The CDR3 DNA sequence: TGCGCCAGCAGCTTGGCCAGTACTAGCGGGAGCACAGATACGCAGTATTTT. It yields the protein CASSLASTSGSTDTQYF.

The rearrangement links TRBV19 to TRBJ2-7; D unclear. The germline V gene encodes CDR1 LNHDA and CDR2 SQIVND (reference sequence). Trimming pared 1 base from V and 3 bases from J, leaving 10 bases between. The CDR3 loop spans 14 amino acids. The CDR3 region has the DNA TGTGCCAGTAGTATAGGGGGTATCGGCTACGAGCAGTACTTC. Residues: CASSIGGIGYEQYF.

V and J are TRBV30 and TRBJ1-1; D gene ambiguous. Germline CDR1 is GTSNPN and CDR2 is SVGIG (reference sequence). The CDR3 length is 15 residues. Deletions cut 2 bases from V and 3 bases from J, with 16 bases between. CDR3 DNA: TGTGCCTGGAGTTCTACCGGTGGCCCCTACACTGAAGCTTTCTTT. It encodes CAWSSTGGPYTEAFF.

In this sample, this clone turned up once. The chain is built from TRBV5-1 and TRBJ1-2, with D tentatively TRBD1 (5 bases). This CDR3 is built from 14 residues. CDR1 is SGHRS, CDR2 YFSETQ, per germline. V shed 0 bases and J shed 8 bases, with 14 bases lying between them. In DNA, the CDR3 is TGCGCCAGCAGCTTGGGCGGGGGAATAGAAGGCTACACCTTC. Translating it yields CASSLGGGIEGYTF.

A few counts support this clone. Mismatch with germline at one junction end may stem from a read error. The chain couples TRBV5-4 to TRBJ2-5; possibly TRBD2 for D (6 bases). CDR1 and CDR2 (germline): SGHNT, YYREEE (reference sequence). The CDR3 spans 14 residues. CDR3 sequence reads: CASGGGPVQESQYF. The DNA of the CDR3 is TGTGCCAGCGGGGGAGGACCCGTCCAAGAGTCCCAGTACTTC.

The V call is TRBV5-4, the J call TRBJ1-1; 7 bases are a match to TRBD1. CDR1 is SGHNT, CDR2 YYREEE, per germline (reference sequence). V trimming: 4 bases; J trimming: 0 bases; junction bases outside the gene matches: 9. The CDR3 consists of 16 residues. The CDR3 reads CASSPGQAQLNTEAFF. CDR3 sequence (DNA): TGTGCCAGCAGCCCCGGACAGGCCCAATTGAACACTGAAGCTTTCTTT.

This rearrangement joins TRBV5-1 to TRBJ1-1; 8 positions match TRBD1. This CDR3 has 13 residues. V lost 4 bases, J lost 7 bases, and 6 bases stayed unmatched. CDR1 is SGHRS and CDR2 is YFSETQ in the germline V gene. The CDR3 region has the DNA TGCGCCAGCAGCCTCTGGACAGGGAGTGAAGCTTTCTTT. This codes for CASSLWTGSEAFF.

In DNA, the CDR3 is TGTGCCAGCACCAACCAGGGCCAGAGGTACGAGCAGTACTTC. Translation: CASTNQGQRYEQYF. The gene calls are TRBV5-4 and TRBJ2-7; D possibly corresponds to TRBD1 (5 bases). The V end lost 6 bases, the J end lost 4 bases, and 17 bases lay between the germline ends. The length of the CDR3 is 14 residues. CDR1 and CDR2 from the germline V gene are SGHNT and YYREEE (reference sequence).

The V gene is TRBV6-5, the J gene TRBJ2-7, with 8 positions matching TRBD1. V trimming: 7 bases; J trimming: 1 base; junction bases outside the gene matches: 6. This CDR3 spans 14 amino acids. The germline V gene encodes CDR1 MNHEY and CDR2 SVGAGI. CDR3 loop: CASNTDRESYEQYF. CDR3 in DNA: TGTGCCAGCAACACGGACAGGGAGTCCTACGAGCAGTACTTC.

The chain joins TRBV10-3 to TRBJ1-1; D is unclear. The germline V gene has CDR1 ENHRY and CDR2 SYGVKD. V was shortened by 11 bases and J by 1 base, with 14 bases between the two germline ends. The CDR3 consists of 13 residues. The CDR3 DNA follows: TGTGCCGCAGGTGCGGTATCGAACACTGAAGCTTTCTTT. Translating it yields CAAGAVSNTEAFF.

This clone has just one count. The CDR3 DNA sequence: TGCGCCAGCAGCTTGGCGGAAGGGGCTGGCGGCTACACCTTC. Protein sequence: CASSLAEGAGGYTF. The chain is built from TRBV5-1 and TRBJ1-2; D perhaps matches TRBD1 (5 bases). This CDR3 has 14 amino acids. Germline CDR1 and CDR2: SGHRS and YFSETQ. With 0 bases removed from V and 8 bases from J, the gap between germline ends came to 14 bases. Full variable domain (rest looked up from reference TRBV5-1 and TRBJ1-2): KAGVTQTPRYLIKTRGQQVTLSCSPISGHRSVSWYQQTPGQGLQFLFEYFSETQRNKGNFPGRFSGRQFSNSRSEMNVSTLELGDSALYLCASSLAEGAGGYTFGSGTRLTVV.

In nucleotides, the CDR3 is TGTGCCAGCAGTTTCTTAGCGGGGACCGGGGAGCTGTTTTTT. Translation gives CASSFLAGTGELFF. The chain employs TRBV6-6 and TRBJ2-2; TRBD2 aligns across 8 bases. In germline, CDR1 is MNHNY, CDR2 SVGAGI (reference sequence). This CDR3 region has 14 residues. The V segment lost 4 bases and the J segment 5 bases; nucleotides outside the gene matches: 3.

This chain links TRBV30 with TRBJ1-4; tentative D call: TRBD1 (5 bases). The V and J ends lost 0 bases and 7 bases respectively, with 12 bases between them. CDR3 length: 14 amino acids. CDR1 and CDR2 (germline): GTSNPN, SVGIG (reference sequence). CDR3 DNA: TGTGCCTGGAGTGTACGGGGGGTGGGTGAAAAACTGTTTTTT. Translating gives CAWSVRGVGEKLFF.

The chain combines TRBV29-1 with TRBJ1-3; no clear D. From germline, CDR1 is SQVTM and CDR2 ANQGSEA. The CDR3 consists of 12 residues. The V end was cut by 6 bases, the J end by 5 bases, with 11 bases between. CDR3 coding DNA: TGCAGCGTAGCCACAACTCGAAACACCATATATTTT. It encodes CSVATTRNTIYF.

V gene TRBV4-1 combines with J gene TRBJ2-7, with TRBD1 identical over 8 bases. V lost 4 bases, J lost 1 base, and 9 bases stayed unmatched. This CDR3 spans 16 amino acids. Per germline, CDR1 MGHRA and CDR2 YSYEKL. The DNA of the CDR3 is TGCGCCAGCAGCCGATCAGACAGGGGAGTTTCCTACGAGCAGTACTTC. Translating it yields CASSRSDRGVSYEQYF.

V usage is TRBV18 and J usage is TRBJ2-7; TRBD1 matches 7 bases. The CDR3 runs to 16 residues. Looked up from germline, CDR1 is KGHSH and CDR2 is LQKENI. V gave up 3 bases and J gave up 0 bases; unmatched junction bases: 8. DNA for the CDR3: TGTGCCAGCTCACCCCCGACAGGGCTCAGCTCCTACGAGCAGTACTTC. It is translated as CASSPPTGLSSYEQYF.

The chain is built from TRBV21-1 and TRBJ2-7; TRBD1, the table's D call, was not compared with the DNA. TRBV21-1 has pseudogene status. The CDR3 contains 15 residues. The CDR3 loop reads CASSKGHYISYEQYF. Written as DNA, the CDR3 is TGTGCCAGCAGCAAAGGACATTACATCTCCTACGAGCAGTACTTC.

This chain joins TRBV9 and TRBJ2-7; D is uncertain. The CDR3 totals 14 residues. CDR1 is SGDLS, CDR2 YYNGEE, per germline. Trimming took off 4 bases at V and 7 bases at J, with 18 bases between the two ends. DNA for the CDR3: TGTGCCAGCAGCCCGTCAAACCTCCCCCTGGAGCAGTACTTC. It specifies CASSPSNLPLEQYF.

The J gene is TRBJ1-1, the V gene TRBV5-6; 9 bases align to TRBD1. From germline, CDR1 is SGHDT and CDR2 YYEEEE. J was trimmed by 1 base and V by 5 bases; bases with no gene match: 12. The CDR3 length is 17 residues. CDR3 loop: CASSILDRGLSNTEAFF. Written as DNA, the CDR3 is TGTGCCAGCAGTATCCTCGACAGGGGGTTATCGAACACTGAAGCTTTCTTT.

V usage is TRBV7-9 and J usage is TRBJ2-1; 12 bases are shared with TRBD2. CDR1 and CDR2 (germline): SEHNR, FQNEAQ (reference sequence). V lost 5 bases to trimming and J lost 6 bases; unmatched junction nucleotides: 5. The CDR3 sequence is 15 residues long. In DNA form, the CDR3 reads TGTGCCAGCAGCCAAACTAGCGGGGGGCTCAATGAGCAGTTCTTC. Residues: CASSQTSGGLNEQFF.

The V gene is TRBV11-3, the J gene TRBJ2-1; no clear D gene. Germline V CDR1 and CDR2: SGHNT, YENEEA. The CDR3 is made up of 12 amino acids. Trimming took off 0 bases at V and 4 bases at J, with 1 base between the two ends. CDR3 amino acids: CASSLEYNEQFF. The CDR3 region has the DNA TGTGCCAGCAGCTTAGAATACAATGAGCAGTTCTTC. Full variable domain (outside the CDR3, taken from reference TRBV11-3 and TRBJ2-1): EAGVVQSPRYKIIEKKQPVAFWCNPISGHNTLYWYLQNLGQGPELLIRYENEEAVDDSQLPKDRFSAERLKGVDSTLKIQPAELGDSAVYLCASSLEYNEQFFGPGTRLTVL.

The chain combines TRBV4-2 with TRBJ1-4; tentatively, D is TRBD1 (5 bases). This CDR3 region has 17 residues. From germline, CDR1 is LGHNA and CDR2 YNFKEQ. Trimming removed 1 base from V and 3 bases from J, with 15 bases in between. The CDR3 region is CASSQVTGWAANEKLFF. CDR3 nucleotide sequence: TGTGCCAGCAGCCAAGTTACAGGTTGGGCAGCTAATGAAAAACTGTTTTTT.

J is TRBJ2-6 and V is TRBV27, with 9 bases matching TRBD1. From germline, CDR1 is MNHEY and CDR2 SMNVEV (reference sequence). This CDR3 has 16 amino acids. After removal of 5 bases from V and 0 bases from J, the junction contained 2 bases not matched to a gene. The DNA for the CDR3 is TGTGCCAGCAGTCCGGACAGGGGCTCTGGGGCCAACGTCCTGACTTTC. Its translation is CASSPDRGSGANVLTF.

The V gene is TRBV19, the J gene TRBJ2-1; 9 bases agree with TRBD2. J gave up 3 bases and V 4 bases, and 10 bases lay outside the gene matches. The CDR3 runs 17 residues. Germline V lookup: CDR1 LNHDA, CDR2 SQIVND (reference sequence). CDR3: CASSTRIAGANYNEQFF. CDR3 DNA sequence: TGTGCCAGTAGTACCCGAATAGCGGGGGCTAACTACAATGAGCAGTTCTTC.

The CDR3 sequence is CASSLATGTSFYEQYF. CDR3 in DNA: TGTGCCAGCAGCTTAGCCACCGGGACTAGCTTCTACGAGCAGTACTTC. The chain carries TRBV11-2 and TRBJ2-7; 9 bases align to TRBD2. The V gene's germline CDR1 is SGHAT and CDR2 FQNNGV. This CDR3 is 16 amino acids long. The V gene end was trimmed by 1 base and the J gene end by 3 bases; junction bases not matched to a gene: 7.